This T cell receptor beta chain was obtained from a study of immune heterogeneity within non-small cell lung tumors (dated by TCRdb to the late 2010s). Background for the entire study: By histology, a few squamous cell carcinomas, over eight non-squamous carcinomas and 1 tumor not otherwise specified were included. To look at intratumoral immune heterogeneity, the study ran whole-exome sequencing, RNA-seq and TCR beta repertoire sequencing on several spatially distinct regions taken from every NSCLC tumor. TCR repertoire analysis included 55 to 65 tumor loci from 15 patients, whereas transcriptome data included only 45 or so loci from approximately 11 patients. For mutant peptides 8 to 11 amino acids long, netMHCpan-3.0 predicted neoantigen binding to the HLA alleles of each patient. The full study reports these points: High-frequency TCR beta clonotypes were largely distinct between individual patients. Within a patient, identical dominant CDR3B clonotypes were found to recur across loci, yet unique high-frequency clones were also harbored in different tumor locations. Local T-cell repertoire clonality showed a statistically significant but moderate positive correlation with local tumor mutational burden (R around 0.31).

The germline V gene supplies CDR1 SNHLY and CDR2 FYNNEI. V has 10 bases trimmed and J has 4 bases trimmed; junction bases matching no gene number 8. The CDR3 covers 13 residues, taking in both the cysteine and the phenylalanine. The sequence is cut down to CDR3 DNA, 39 bases in frame from base 1. For the TCR template, genomic DNA was extracted from bulk tumor tissue, and 500 to 750 ng of gDNA was amplified for each sample. Multiple biopsies per primary tumor were taken during surgery, spaced as far apart as possible within the tumor mass. Patients in the study cohort, which was described as untreated, were newly diagnosed NSCLC cases going through curative surgery. The donors were some 14 patients with newly diagnosed non-small cell lung cancer who were having surgery with curative intent. Resected tumor masses were reviewed by two independent pathologists. Only DNA and RNA samples of high quality went on to sequencing.

The TCR beta CDR3 region was amplified with a multiplex PCR system whose first round of 10 cycles used 32 V-gene forward primers and 13 J-gene reverse primers. First-round PCR used a QIAGEN Multiplex PCR Kit, and primer sequences were filed in Chinese patent CN105087789A. Illumina universal primers were added in a second PCR round performed with the Phusion High-Fidelity PCR Kit. Sequencing of the TCR libraries was done on the Illumina HiSeq X Ten platform in paired-end mode with a 151 bp read length. The authors processed their data as follows. Cutadapt removed reads without multiplex PCR primers, PEAR merged read pairs, and MiXCR with default settings called CDR3 regions. Repertoire diversity used Shannon entropy, and clonality was computed as one minus Shannon entropy divided by ln of productive unique sequence count. Clonotypes present at frequencies of at least 0.5% were defined as dominant or high-frequency T-cell clones. TCRdb redid the processing of the public reads, applying fastp at Q25 and MiXCR, and retained in-frame beta chains. One record per CDR3 amino acid sequence lists the most common genes and DNA. V and J calls and clone size were set by TCRdb, not the authors. The sample has about 34,000 distinct CDR3 sequences on record, about 30% of them singletons. The ten top clones hold almost 4% of the sample.

As to this clonotype: Its binding antigen is unknown. A much larger clone differs by one base, so this may be a read error.

The sequencing sample was made of lung tumor tissue. This receptor was taken from a middle-aged man with non-small cell lung cancer. The V and J segments used are TRBV2 and TRBJ1-2; TRBD1 matches 8 bases in the middle. The CDR3 loop reads CATSVTGGYGYTF. The DNA sequence reads TGTGCCACCAGCGTCACAGGGGGCTATGGCTACACCTTC.